The following is a TCR beta chain sequence with its context. Its antigen is unknown. The sample is drawn from a study of cytomegalovirus exposure and HLA in healthy donors. The study, taken as a whole, reports: In vitro checks showed that a few CMV-associated chains really do target CMV antigens.

PCR primers comprised 60 Vbeta and 13 Jbeta primers. In the study's own analysis: An analysis performed later counted roughly 80 million unique TCR beta chains (approximately 11 million of them shared). Some clones are missing from TCRdb's copy, which holds only in-frame ones; the method was immunoSEQ multiplex PCR. The V and J calls and clone size are taken from that table; D and trimming were inferred from the DNA. The table includes some 140,000 clones, about four fifths detected once. This sequence originates from a female donor in good health and CMV-seronegative. The specimen sequenced was PBMCs.

The CDR3 DNA is TGCGCCAGCCGTCTGGGCCGTAATTCACCCCTCCACTTT. Amino acids: CASRLGRNSPLHF. The chain uses TRBV10-1 and TRBJ1-6; D is undetermined. There are 13 residues in the CDR3. Trimming took off 8 bases at V and 6 bases at J, with 11 bases between the two ends. The germline V gene has CDR1 WNHNN and CDR2 SYGVQD (reference sequence).